This T cell receptor (beta chain) was identified during a study of cytomegalovirus exposure and HLA in healthy donors. Primers for the PCR totalled 60 Vbeta and 13 Jbeta. The assay was immunoSEQ multiplex PCR, and TCRdb's table has in-frame clones only and misses some. The sample has roughly 180,000 clones, 76% seen once. The CDR3 extends over 15 amino acids. Germline CDR1 and CDR2: MRHNA and SNTAGT. V shed 6 bases and J shed 4 bases, with 18 bases lying between them. Notes on the study in general: A missense DCLRE1C variant was associated with V- and J-gene trimming of TCR beta chains in a later analysis, and an independent cohort replicated the association. Later analysis identified several of the most significant clusters that appeared linked to common viral pathogens. Serostatus for CMV was the only available immune exposure information.

A remark on this clone: The target antigen is unknown.

The chain uses TRBV6-4 and TRBJ1-2; the D gene is possibly TRBD1 (6 bases). The source material was PBMCs. The TCR originated in a female donor in good health and CMV-seronegative. The CDR3 bases are TGTGCCAGCAGGCTCAGGGACGCCAGGGGCTATGGCTACACCTTC. Protein product: CASRLRDARGYGYTF.